This T cell receptor beta chain was retrieved from a study of T-cell memory formation after mild COVID-19. At the level of the study: TCR clustering was largely donor specific.

Findings and caveats of the study: From day 15 to 85, contracting clones were balanced between CD4 and CD8, whereas later expanders leaned toward CD4+.

The CDR3 extends over 14 amino acids. The V end was cut by 0 bases, the J end by 1 base, with 6 bases between. Germline CDR1 reads ENHRY; CDR2 reads SYGVKD. A few counts support this clonotype. Its antigen is not identified. Amplification by 5'RACE using constant-segment primers produced TCR alpha and TCR beta cDNA libraries that carried sample barcodes and UMIs. TCRdb reprocessed the 5' RACE reads with MiXCR, giving one entry per CDR3 protein. The sample shows about 470,000 distinct CDR3 sequences, 15% to 20% of them seen only once. The J gene is TRBJ1-1, the V gene TRBV10-3; D is unresolved. Sample: PBMCs or a T cell subset sorted from them (not recorded which). The receptor was isolated from an adult woman who had mild COVID-19 (a few samples of this study predate the infection). Cell type and time point are not known. In DNA, the CDR3 is TGTGCCATCAGTGAGTCGGCAGGGAACACTGAAGCTTTCTTT. Translated, it gives CAISESAGNTEAFF.